Each of the 28 T cell receptor beta chains below was sequenced from the same sample in a study of blood T cell repertoires in COVID-19. TCRdb keeps only in-frame clones here, not all; method: immunoSEQ multiplex PCR. The repertoire holds tens of thousands of clones, with 65% to 70% as singletons. The source material was peripheral blood. These TCRs come from a human donor in a cohort sampled during active COVID-19.

The V gene is TRBV18, the J gene TRBJ2-7; a possible D gene is TRBD1 (7 bases). The CDR3 contains 15 residues. V was pared by 3 bases and J by 4 bases, with 16 bases between. Germline V gene data show CDR1 as KGHSH and CDR2 as LQKENI. CDR3 DNA: TGTGCCAGCTCACCCCCCGTCAGGGGGACTTACGAGCAGTACTTC. Translating it yields CASSPPVRGTYEQYF.

The gene calls are TRBV9 and TRBJ1-2, with D possibly matching TRBD1 (6 bases). This CDR3 is 13 amino acids long. Trimming cost V 3 bases and J 4 bases, with 10 bases left between them. Per germline, CDR1 SGDLS and CDR2 YYNGEE. The CDR3 region is CASSEGVGYGYTF. The CDR3 DNA follows: TGTGCCAGCAGCGAGGGGGTAGGCTATGGCTACACCTTC.

This chain joins TRBV3-1 (or the pseudogene TRBV3-2) and TRBJ2-5; 8 positions match TRBD1. Germline V gene lookup returns CDR1 LGHDT and CDR2 YNNKEL (reference sequence). The CDR3 consists of 13 residues. The trim removed 6 bases at V and 3 bases at J, leaving 3 bases unmatched. The chain's CDR3 is CASRATGEETQYF. CDR3 in DNA: TGTGCCAGCAGAGCGACAGGGGAAGAGACCCAGTACTTC.

J is TRBJ2-2 and V is TRBV12-5, with TRBD2 identical over 10 bases. V shed 1 base and J 6 bases; nucleotides not matched to a gene: 5. Germline CDR1 LGHNT, CDR2 FRNRAP. CDR3 length: 16 residues. The CDR3 reads CASGLASGRAPGELFF. The CDR3 DNA follows: TGTGCTAGTGGTTTGGCAAGCGGGAGGGCCCCCGGGGAGCTGTTTTTT.

The V gene is TRBV4-1, the J gene TRBJ1-5, with D perhaps matching TRBD1 (5 bases). V was shortened by 1 base and J by 4 bases, with 8 bases between the two germline ends. This CDR3 comprises 14 residues. Germline CDR1 is MGHRA and CDR2 is YSYEKL. The CDR3, as DNA: TGCGCCAGCAGCCAAGCGCAGGGAAATCAGCCCCAGCATTTT. The encoded protein is CASSQAQGNQPQHF.

This rearrangement joins TRBV5-4 to TRBJ2-7; 9 bases are shared with TRBD2. The V gene's germline CDR1 is SGHNT and CDR2 YYREEE (reference sequence). The CDR3 covers 15 residues. Trimming cost V 3 bases and J 0 bases; bases outside gene matches: 4. CDR3 sequence: CASSSASGTSYEQYF. CDR3 sequence (DNA): TGTGCCAGCAGCTCGGCTAGCGGGACCTCCTACGAGCAGTACTTC.

The chain combines TRBV24-1 with TRBJ2-1; 15 bases map to TRBD2. CDR1 is KGHDR and CDR2 is SFDVKD in the germline V gene. The CDR3 spans 14 residues. Trimming took 9 bases from V and 7 from J; bases not matched to a gene: 3. The CDR3 DNA reads TGTGCCACCGGACTAGCGGGAGGGGGGAATGAGCAGTTCTTC. It is translated as CATGLAGGGNEQFF.

This sequence joins TRBV7-3 and TRBJ1-3, with D maybe TRBD1 (6 bases). Germline CDR1 is SGHTA and CDR2 is FQGTGA. Deletions cut 0 bases from V and 3 bases from J, with 9 bases between. The CDR3 spans 15 residues. CDR3 sequence: CASSLTRGVGNTIYF. The CDR3 DNA is TGTGCCAGCAGCTTAACCAGGGGAGTTGGAAACACCATATATTTT.

The chain recombines TRBV15 with TRBJ1-2, with D tentatively TRBD1 (6 bases). Germline loops: CDR1 LNHNV, CDR2 YYDKDF (reference sequence). V was shortened by 0 bases and J by 8 bases, with 13 bases between the two germline ends. The CDR3 contains 14 residues. CDR3 DNA sequence: TGTGCCACCAGCAGAGATCAACAGGGTGAGGGCTACACCTTC. Translated, it gives CATSRDQQGEGYTF. Combining the CDR3 with reference TRBV15 and TRBJ1-2 gives the whole variable domain DAMVIQNPRYQVTQFGKPVTLSCSQTLNHNVMYWYQQKSSQAPKLLFHYYDKDFNNEADTPDNFQSRRPNTSFCFLDIRSPGLGDTAMYLCATSRDQQGEGYTFGSGTRLTVV.

By sample fraction, this clone is medium-sized. The chain carries TRBV9 and TRBJ1-6; 8 bases map to TRBD1. The junction had 5 bases not matched to a gene; V was cut back by 0 bases and J by 9 bases. Germline CDR1 is SGDLS and CDR2 is YYNGEE. The CDR3 runs to 15 residues. In DNA, the CDR3 is TGTGCCAGCAGCGTAGTCGACAGGGGAGCTTCACCCCTCCACTTT. Amino acid sequence: CASSVVDRGASPLHF.

The genes are TRBV30 and TRBJ1-1, with 7 bases that match TRBD1. Germline CDR1 reads GTSNPN; CDR2 reads SVGIG (reference sequence). J gave up 2 bases and V 7 bases, and 7 bases lay outside the gene matches. There are 13 residues in the CDR3. This CDR3 reads CASLGDSNTEAFF. Here the CDR3 DNA reads TGTGCCTCGCTGGGGGACAGCAACACTGAAGCTTTCTTT. Filled out from reference TRBV30 and TRBJ1-1, the complete variable domain reads SQTIHQWPATLVQPVGSPLSLECTVEGTSNPNLYWYRQAAGRGLQLLFYSVGIGQISSEVPQNLSASRPQDRQFILSSKKLLLSDSGFYLCASLGDSNTEAFFGQGTRLTVV.

The V and J genes are TRBV4-3 and TRBJ1-6, with TRBD1 as a possible D gene (6 bases). CDR1 and CDR2 from the germline V gene are LGHNA and YSLEER. The CDR3 contains 14 residues. V was pared by 0 bases and J by 10 bases, with 10 bases between. The CDR3 here is CASSQDSGGSPLHF. For the CDR3, the DNA is TGCGCCAGCAGCCAAGATTCTGGGGGCTCACCCCTCCACTTT.

The chain uses TRBV7-6 and TRBJ1-3; D possibly corresponds to TRBD1 (6 bases). Trimming removed 5 bases from V and 4 bases from J, with 9 bases in between. Germline CDR1 reads SGHVS; CDR2 reads FNYEAQ. The CDR3 totals 13 residues. The CDR3 DNA reads TGTGCCAGCAGCGGGACACTCGGAAACACCATATATTTT. Protein product: CASSGTLGNTIYF.

The rearrangement uses TRBV7-9 and TRBJ1-1; perhaps TRBD1 as D (5 bases). Deletions cut 5 bases from V and 7 bases from J, with 11 bases between. Germline-derived CDR1 and CDR2 are SEHNR and FQNEAQ (reference sequence). The CDR3 runs 12 residues. CDR3 sequence: CASSRTRVEAFF. CDR3 coding DNA: TGTGCCAGCAGCCGGACAAGGGTTGAAGCTTTCTTT.

The chain is built from TRBV5-1 and TRBJ2-7, with 7 bases that match TRBD1. J was trimmed by 5 bases and V by 1 base; bases with no gene match: 3. The CDR3 extends over 13 amino acids. CDR1 is SGHRS and CDR2 is YFSETQ in the germline V gene. The CDR3 protein is CASSLLGTDEQYF. The CDR3 DNA follows: TGCGCCAGCAGCTTGTTGGGGACAGACGAGCAGTACTTC. Full variable domain (remainder filled in from reference TRBV5-1 and TRBJ2-7): KAGVTQTPRYLIKTRGQQVTLSCSPISGHRSVSWYQQTPGQGLQFLFEYFSETQRNKGNFPGRFSGRQFSNSRSEMNVSTLELGDSALYLCASSLLGTDEQYFGPGTRLTVT.

The chain joins TRBV4-1 to TRBJ1-6; TRBD1 matches at 7 bases. Germline V lookup: CDR1 MGHRA, CDR2 YSYEKL. V trimming: 4 bases; J trimming: 4 bases; junction bases outside the gene matches: 4. This CDR3 is 15 amino acids long. The CDR3 protein is CASSPSTGYNSPLHF. The CDR3 DNA follows: TGCGCCAGCAGCCCCTCGACAGGGTATAATTCACCCCTCCACTTT.

This clone was counted once. The rearrangement links TRBV12-5 to TRBJ2-1; 7 positions agree with TRBD2. Looked up from germline, CDR1 is LGHNT and CDR2 is FRNRAP. V lost 3 bases, J lost 0 bases, and 2 bases stayed unmatched. The CDR3 is 15 amino acids. CDR3 nucleotides: TGTGCTAGTGGTTTCAGGACTAGCTCCTACAATGAGCAGTTCTTC. Protein product: CASGFRTSSYNEQFF. Combining the CDR3 with reference TRBV12-5 and TRBJ2-1 gives the whole variable domain DARVTQTPRHKVTEMGQEVTMRCQPILGHNTVFWYRQTMMQGLELLAYFRNRAPLDDSGMPKDRFSAEMPDATLATLKIQPSEPRDSAVYFCASGFRTSSYNEQFFGPGTRLTVL.

This clone occurred once. V gene TRBV2 combines with J gene TRBJ2-1; 13 nucleotides line up with TRBD2. Germline trimming cut 4 bases from V and 7 bases from J; bases unmatched to any gene: 16. In germline, CDR1 is SNHLY, CDR2 FYNNEI. This CDR3 contains 19 residues. DNA for the CDR3: TGTGCCAGCAGTGGCGAGGGACTAGCGGGACCACCCGAAGATAATGAGCAGTTCTTC. Amino acid sequence: CASSGEGLAGPPEDNEQFF.

This chain connects TRBV5-4 to TRBJ2-5, with TRBD2 matching 8 bases. Germline CDR1 reads SGHNT; CDR2 reads YYREEE (reference sequence). The CDR3 spans 15 residues. Germline trimming cut 0 bases from V and 4 bases from J; bases unmatched to any gene: 5. The CDR3 nucleotides are TGTGCCAGCAGCTTGGACGGGGGGGGTTTAGAGACCCAGTACTTC. This codes for CASSLDGGGLETQYF.

The chain has TRBV9 and TRBJ2-5; TRBD2 aligns across 11 bases. Germline V gene data show CDR1 as SGDLS and CDR2 as YYNGEE. This CDR3 region has 16 residues. The J segment lost 4 bases and the V segment lost 0 bases, leaving 5 bases of the junction unmatched. The CDR3: CASSVGSGRAVETQYF. The CDR3 DNA reads as TGTGCCAGCAGCGTAGGTAGCGGGAGGGCCGTAGAGACCCAGTACTTC.

The chain couples TRBV7-2 to TRBJ2-3; 10 bases map to TRBD1. Germline CDR1 and CDR2: SGHTA and FQGNSA. V trimming: 5 bases; J trimming: 6 bases; junction bases outside the gene matches: 11. This CDR3 has 16 residues. The CDR3, as DNA: TGTGCCAGCAGCCGCCGGGACAGGGGAGGCGCGGATACGCAGTATTTT. It codes for CASSRRDRGGADTQYF.

In this sample, this clone turned up a few times. The rearrangement uses TRBV7-2 and TRBJ1-5; unclear D gene. The CDR3 length is 13 residues. Trimming shortened V by 4 bases and J by 4 bases, and 8 bases separated the two germline ends. Germline V CDR1 and CDR2: SGHTA, FQGNSA. In DNA form, the CDR3 reads TGTGCCAGCAGCTCTGACATAAATCAGCCCCAGCATTTT. It encodes CASSSDINQPQHF.

This chain links TRBV7-6 with TRBJ2-1; weak D call: TRBD2 (5 bases). The V gene's germline CDR1 is SGHVS and CDR2 FNYEAQ. Trimming stripped 3 bases from V and 7 bases from J, with 16 bases between. CDR3 length: 15 residues. CDR3: CASSFSAALLNEQFF. CDR3 in DNA: TGTGCCAGCAGCTTCTCAGCGGCCCTCTTAAATGAGCAGTTCTTC.

The chain combines TRBV27 with TRBJ2-3; 8 bases align to TRBD1. The CDR3 totals 15 residues. The ends lost 6 bases at V and 0 bases at J; junction bases unmatched: 5. Per the germline V gene, CDR1 is MNHEY and CDR2 is SMNVEV (reference sequence). The CDR3 loop is CASRSGQGSTDTQYF. CDR3 nucleotide sequence: TGTGCCAGCAGATCCGGACAGGGAAGCACAGATACGCAGTATTTT.

The chain carries TRBV7-3 and TRBJ2-2; no reliable D call. Trimming took off 3 bases at V and 4 bases at J, with 6 bases between the two ends. In germline, CDR1 is SGHTA, CDR2 FQGTGA. The CDR3 is 13 residues long. This chain's CDR3 is CASSLSSTGELFF. The CDR3 DNA follows: TGTGCCAGCAGCTTGAGTTCCACCGGGGAGCTGTTTTTT.

This chain links TRBV2 with TRBJ1-5; D not certain. The V end was cut by 8 bases, the J end by 5 bases, with 10 bases between. The CDR3 has 12 residues. Germline CDR1 is SNHLY and CDR2 is FYNNEI. The DNA for the CDR3 is TGTGCCAGCGGCGGGAGCGATCAGCCCCAGCATTTT. Amino acids: CASGGSDQPQHF.

The V gene is TRBV6-6, the J gene TRBJ2-7, with D possibly matching TRBD1 (6 bases). In germline, CDR1 is MNHNY, CDR2 SVGAGI (reference sequence). This CDR3 spans 16 amino acids. Trimming pared 2 bases from V and 2 bases from J, leaving 16 bases between. The CDR3 reads CASSYPRPGQTYEQYF. The CDR3 DNA follows: TGTGCCAGCAGTTACCCTCGCCCGGGACAAACCTACGAGCAGTACTTC.

The rearrangement links TRBV18 to TRBJ1-5, with TRBD1 identical over 10 bases. Germline V gene data show CDR1 as KGHSH and CDR2 as LQKENI. There are 15 residues in the CDR3. V was clipped by 3 bases and J by 9 bases; unmatched bases: 8. The CDR3 DNA sequence: TGTGCCAGCTCACCGGGACAGGGGCCCGGTGGGCCCCAGCATTTT. Amino acids: CASSPGQGPGGPQHF.